This T cell receptor beta chain was obtained from a study of blood T cell repertoires in COVID-19. Authors' analysis steps: Using reference gene primer amplification, nucleated cell counts were estimated. The protocol was immunoSEQ multiplex PCR, while the TCRdb copy is restricted to in-frame clones and leaves out a portion. V and J calls plus clone size are reproduced from that table; the DNA served to infer D and trimming. The sample carries some 280,000 clones, 89% recorded once. This CDR3 is 14 amino acids long. The germline V gene has CDR1 MNHEY and CDR2 SMNVEV (reference sequence). Trimming took off 2 bases at V and 6 bases at J, with 11 bases between the two ends.

Material for sequencing was peripheral blood. The J gene is TRBJ1-5, the V gene TRBV27, with D perhaps TRBD1 (6 bases). The TCR comes from a middle-aged woman who had recovered from COVID-19. The CDR3 sequence: CASSLQGSGQPQHF. In DNA, the CDR3 is TGTGCCAGCAGTTTACAGGGGTCGGGTCAGCCCCAGCATTTT.